This TCR beta chain was identified in a study of T cell changes during pregnancy in multiple sclerosis (dated by TCRdb to between 2018 and 2021). With respect to the entire study: The study examined how the T cell repertoire changed over the course of pregnancy in women with multiple sclerosis.

CDR1 and CDR2, per the germline V gene, are SQVTM and ANQGSEA. From the cysteine up to the phenylalanine, the CDR3 has a length of 15 residues. This entry keeps only the CDR3 DNA: 45 bases, framed from base 1. V is pared back by 4 bases and J by 6 bases, with 19 bases lying between the germline termini. To prepare the library, the immunoSEQ multiplex PCR assay was applied. Drawn from immuneACCESS, this table holds only the in-frame rearrangements with V and J called that TCRdb kept. Clones are partly lost; checked studies trace under half to an unresolved V gene and leave the rest unexplained. The sample includes about 59,000 clones, with about 94% observed a single time. The ten largest clonotypes hold about 2.6% of the sample. To note about this clone: Its antigen is unknown. The sample holds no much larger clone one base away, and base qualities are not on file.

This TCR was sampled from a female donor with multiple sclerosis, enrolled in a pregnancy study. Sequencing was performed on CD8+ T cells from peripheral blood mononuclear cells, taken after pregnancy. The V and J segments used are TRBV29-1 and TRBJ2-1; the D gene lacks a confident call. The DNA sequence is given as TGCAGCGTTGGGGCAGAACCAGGAATTATCAATGAGCAGTTCTTC. Translated, this is CSVGAEPGIINEQFF.